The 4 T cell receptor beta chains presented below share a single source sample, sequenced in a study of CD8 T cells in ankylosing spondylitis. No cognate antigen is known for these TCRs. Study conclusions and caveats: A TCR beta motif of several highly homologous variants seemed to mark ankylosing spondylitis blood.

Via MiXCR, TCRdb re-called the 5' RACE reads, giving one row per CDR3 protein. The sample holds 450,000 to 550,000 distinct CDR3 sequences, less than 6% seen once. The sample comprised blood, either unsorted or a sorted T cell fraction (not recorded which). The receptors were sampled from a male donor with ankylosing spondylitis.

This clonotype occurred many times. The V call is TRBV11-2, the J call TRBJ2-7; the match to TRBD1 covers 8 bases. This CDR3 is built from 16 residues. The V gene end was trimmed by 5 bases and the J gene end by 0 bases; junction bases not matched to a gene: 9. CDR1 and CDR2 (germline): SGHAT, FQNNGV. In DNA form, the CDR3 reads TGTGCCAGCAGCCCAAGCAGGGGGCTTGGCTCCTACGAGCAGTACTTC. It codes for CASSPSRGLGSYEQYF.

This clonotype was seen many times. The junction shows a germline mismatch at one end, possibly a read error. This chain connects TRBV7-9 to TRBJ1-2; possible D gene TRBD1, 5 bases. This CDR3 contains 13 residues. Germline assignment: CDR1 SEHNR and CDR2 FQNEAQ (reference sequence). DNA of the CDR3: TGCGCCAGCAGCTCTGACAGCAACTATGGCTACACCTTC. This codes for CASSSDSNYGYTF.

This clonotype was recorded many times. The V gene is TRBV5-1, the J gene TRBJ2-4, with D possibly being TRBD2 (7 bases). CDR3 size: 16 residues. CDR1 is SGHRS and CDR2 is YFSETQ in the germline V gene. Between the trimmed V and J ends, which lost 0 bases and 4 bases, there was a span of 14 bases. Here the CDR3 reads CASSLDLRGLKNIQYF. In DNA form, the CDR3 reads TGCGCCAGCAGCTTGGACCTGCGGGGGCTGAAAAACATTCAGTACTTC. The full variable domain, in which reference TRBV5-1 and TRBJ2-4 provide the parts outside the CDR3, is KAGVTQTPRYLIKTRGQQVTLSCSPISGHRSVSWYQQTPGQGLQFLFEYFSETQRNKGNFPGRFSGRQFSNSRSEMNVSTLELGDSALYLCASSLDLRGLKNIQYFGAGTRLSVL.

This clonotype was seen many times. CDR3 in amino acids: CASSYSMWGPTTNYGYTF. The CDR3 DNA reads TGTGCCAGCAGTTACTCGATGTGGGGACCCACTACTAACTATGGCTACACCTTC. The chain joins TRBV6-5 to TRBJ1-2; D is possibly TRBD1 (5 bases). V was trimmed by 0 bases and J by 0 bases, leaving 17 bases between them. The germline gives CDR1 MNHEY, CDR2 SVGAGI. CDR3 length equals 18 residues.